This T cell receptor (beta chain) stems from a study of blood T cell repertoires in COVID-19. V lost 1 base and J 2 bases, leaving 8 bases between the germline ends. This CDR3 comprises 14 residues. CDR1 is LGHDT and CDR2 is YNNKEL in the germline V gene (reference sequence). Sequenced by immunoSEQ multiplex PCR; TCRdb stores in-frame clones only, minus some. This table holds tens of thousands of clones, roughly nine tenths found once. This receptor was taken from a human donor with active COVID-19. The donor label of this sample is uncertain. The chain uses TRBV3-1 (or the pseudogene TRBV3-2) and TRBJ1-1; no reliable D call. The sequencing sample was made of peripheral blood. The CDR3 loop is CASSQGRGNTEAFF. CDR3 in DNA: TGTGCCAGCAGCCAAGGAAGAGGAAACACTGAAGCTTTCTTT.